This T cell receptor (beta chain) derives from a study of blood T cells in healthy people across ages. This clonotype showed up many times. Its specificity is not known. Study results and caveats: Roughly linear declines in TCR beta diversity per million T cells occurred with age. Long-lived and aged donors differed, with more naive CD4+ cells and higher diversity in the long-lived.

The V gene lost 4 bases and the J gene lost 0 bases, with 10 bases spanning the gap. Germline CDR1 reads DFQATT; CDR2 reads SNEGSKA (reference sequence). This CDR3 has 13 amino acids. Primers used in a second PCR of about 7 to 11 cycles were a sample-barcoded 5' primer and a J-beta primer mix. Using its own MiXCR run on the 5' RACE reads, TCRdb lists one record per CDR3 protein. Here the sample spans roughly 1.5 million distinct CDR3 sequences, around 40% being singletons. Russia was home to the donors, healthy Caucasian individuals aged roughly 6 to 90. This chain uses TRBV20-1 with TRBJ2-7; D gene ambiguous. The sample comprised blood. The sequence was obtained from a woman between 18 and 30 years old in good health. CDR3 coding DNA: TGCAGTGCTACCCCACAGAGCTCCTACGAGCAGTACTTC. Residues: CSATPQSSYEQYF.